The clone carrying this T cell receptor (beta chain) has ten or more counts. Its target is not known. The data were taken from a study of Graves' ophthalmopathy and Graves' hyperthyroidism. PBMCs were density-gradient isolated from approximately 9.8 ml fresh blood. Transcripts of RNA were the source for amplifying TCR beta CDR3 regions. HTBI-primed first-round RT-PCR preceded second-round multiplex PCR. TCRdb used MiXCR to reprocess the multiplex PCR reads, holding one entry per CDR3 protein. This sample carries roughly 350,000 distinct CDR3 sequences, roughly 15% of them seen once, and the ten largest clones take around 2.4%. The CDR3 is 13 residues long. The V and J ends lost 2 bases and 9 bases respectively, with 8 bases between them. Looked up from germline, CDR1 is MNHNS and CDR2 is SASEGT. Overall study results and limits: Using 13 signatures, a model distinguished ophthalmopathy from stable hyperthyroidism, reaching around 86% sensitivity and 81.08% specificity. Clonotypes were expanded in thyroid at above 0.001 frequency, and most also appeared in blood.

This TCR was recovered from an adult woman with stable Graves' hyperthyroidism. The material sequenced was peripheral blood. The gene calls are TRBV6-1 and TRBJ1-6, with D perhaps TRBD1 (5 bases). CDR3 coding DNA: TGTGCCAGCAGTGAACAGGGCAGTTCACCCCTCCACTTT. This translates into CASSEQGSSPLHF.